Many counts were recorded for the clone carrying this T cell receptor beta chain. The antigen remains unidentified. This sample was included in a study of T cells in Graves' hyperthyroidism and ophthalmopathy. What was amplified from RNA transcripts were TCR beta CDR3 regions. HTBI primers were used for first-round RT-PCR of the TCR CDR3. TCRdb reprocessed the multiplex PCR reads with MiXCR, giving one entry per CDR3 protein. The sample contains 400,000 or so distinct CDR3 sequences, 11% to 15% of which appear only once. The study's findings and limits: A median around 6 months before onset, the model predicted ophthalmopathy. Classification by a 13 V-J model distinguished ophthalmopathy from stable hyperthyroidism.

The CDR3 spans 13 residues. The V and J ends lost 4 bases and 6 bases respectively, with 12 bases between them. From germline, CDR1 is KGHSH and CDR2 LQKENI. PBMCs were obtained from approximately 10 ml fresh peripheral blood. The clonotype originates from a man aged 45-60 years with Graves' ophthalmopathy. Sequencing was done on a sample of blood. The chain is built from TRBV18 and TRBJ1-1, with D maybe TRBD1 (6 bases). CDR3 nucleotide sequence: TGTGCCAGCTCACTATCGACAGGCCCTGAAGCTTTCTTT. Translated: CASSLSTGPEAFF.